The source of this T cell receptor beta chain is a study of long-term antiretroviral therapy in people with HIV. The overall study: The earliest specimens came about a decade ahead of the 2015 immediate-ART recommendation. Study-level findings and limits: Repertoires from HIV showed CDR3 length ranges narrower than those of controls. Blood dates from the mid-2000s to the late 2010s, possibly under older ART regimens.

Comment on this clone: Its antigen is currently unknown.

The immunoSEQ assay was v3.0, run at survey level. TCRdb keeps only in-frame clones here, not all; method: immunoSEQ multiplex PCR. The sample shows about 24,000 clones, around 85% of them seen only once. The clonotype originates from a young man with HIV. This specimen consisted of unsorted PBMCs, obtained 0.7 years before starting antiretroviral therapy.

CDR3 coding DNA: TGTGCCAGCAGCCCTGGACCGGGCGGGGAGCTGTTTTTT. This translates into CASSPGPGGELFF. This rearrangement joins TRBV5-4 to TRBJ2-2, with D hard to call. The CDR3 runs to 13 residues. Germline V gene data show CDR1 as SGHNT and CDR2 as YYREEE (reference sequence). The V gene lost 4 bases and the J gene lost 7 bases, with 11 bases spanning the gap.